This passage covers 5 T cell receptor beta chains from one sample sequenced in a study of cytomegalovirus exposure and HLA in healthy donors. This PCR relied on a set of 60 Vbeta primers and 13 Jbeta primers. Measured with immunoSEQ multiplex PCR; TCRdb has only the in-frame clones, and not every one. In the table there are about 140,000 clones, roughly 80% of which are singletons. The sample comprised PBMCs. These receptors were collected from a woman in her twenties or thirties in good health and CMV-seronegative.

V gene TRBV6-5 combines with J gene TRBJ2-1, with TRBD1 matching over 7 bases. This CDR3 contains 12 residues. Per the germline V gene, CDR1 is MNHEY and CDR2 is SVGAGI. V lost 3 bases to trimming and J lost 10 bases; unmatched junction nucleotides: 3. The CDR3 here is CASSYTGDEQFF. The DNA of the CDR3 is TGTGCCAGCAGTTATACAGGGGACGAGCAGTTCTTC.

CDR3 nucleotide sequence: TGTGCCAGTAGTTACGGGGGGGGTACAGATACGCAGTATTTT. Its protein product is CASSYGGGTDTQYF. The chain couples TRBV19 to TRBJ2-3, with 8 bases lining up with TRBD2. Trimming at V came to 5 bases and at J to 3 bases, leaving 4 bases not matched to a gene. The CDR3 spans 14 residues. Germline CDR1 LNHDA, CDR2 SQIVND (reference sequence). Full variable domain (rest looked up from reference TRBV19 and TRBJ2-3): DGGITQSPKYLFRKEGQNVTLSCEQNLNHDAMYWYRQDPGQGLRLIYYSQIVNDFQKGDIAEGYSVSREKKESFPLTVTSAQKNPTAFYLCASSYGGGTDTQYFGPGTRLTVL.

The rearrangement uses TRBV30 and TRBJ1-1; perhaps TRBD1 as D (5 bases). Trimming pared 2 bases from V and 0 bases from J, leaving 10 bases between. The CDR3 is made up of 14 amino acids. The germline V gene has CDR1 GTSNPN and CDR2 SVGIG (reference sequence). The chain's CDR3 is CAWSLRGMNTEAFF. The DNA of the CDR3 is TGTGCCTGGAGTCTACGGGGGATGAACACTGAAGCTTTCTTT. The full variable domain, in which reference TRBV30 and TRBJ1-1 provide the parts outside the CDR3, is SQTIHQWPATLVQPVGSPLSLECTVEGTSNPNLYWYRQAAGRGLQLLFYSVGIGQISSEVPQNLSASRPQDRQFILSSKKLLLSDSGFYLCAWSLRGMNTEAFFGQGTRLTVV.

This chain joins TRBV18 and TRBJ2-6; 7 nucleotides align to TRBD1. The V gene end was trimmed by 2 bases and the J gene end by 0 bases; junction bases not matched to a gene: 4. CDR3 length: 17 residues. Germline CDR1 KGHSH, CDR2 LQKENI. Here the CDR3 DNA reads TGTGCCAGCTCACCATCGACAGGGCGCTCTGGGGCCAACGTCCTGACTTTC. Encoded protein: CASSPSTGRSGANVLTF.

The gene calls are TRBV7-2 and TRBJ2-2, with D hard to call. The CDR3 consists of 15 residues. CDR1 is SGHTA and CDR2 is FQGNSA in the germline V gene. The ends were cut back, 1 base at V and 4 bases at J, with 10 bases in the middle. In DNA, the CDR3 is TGTGCCAGCAGCTTAGAGCCTGGAGTCACCGGGGAGCTGTTTTTT. It yields the protein CASSLEPGVTGELFF. Drawing the rest from reference TRBV7-2 and TRBJ2-2, the complete variable domain is GAGVSQSPSNKVTEKGKDVELRCDPISGHTALYWYRQSLGQGLEFLIYFQGNSAPDKSGLPSDRFSAERTGGSVSTLTIQRTQQEDSAVYLCASSLEPGVTGELFFGEGSRLTVL.